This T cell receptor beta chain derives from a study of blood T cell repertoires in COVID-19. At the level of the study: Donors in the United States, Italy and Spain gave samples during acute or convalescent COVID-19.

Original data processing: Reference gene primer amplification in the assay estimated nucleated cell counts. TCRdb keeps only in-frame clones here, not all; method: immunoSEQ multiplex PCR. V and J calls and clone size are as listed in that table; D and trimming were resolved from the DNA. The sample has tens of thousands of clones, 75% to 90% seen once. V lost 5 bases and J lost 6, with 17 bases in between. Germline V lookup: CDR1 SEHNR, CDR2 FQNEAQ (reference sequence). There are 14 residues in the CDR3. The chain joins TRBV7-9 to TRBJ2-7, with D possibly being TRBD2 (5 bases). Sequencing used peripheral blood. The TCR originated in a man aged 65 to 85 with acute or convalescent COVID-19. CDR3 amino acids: CASSRPPGEGEQYF. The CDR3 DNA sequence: TGTGCCAGCAGCCGTCCCCCGGGCGAGGGCGAGCAGTACTTC.